The rows below give T cell receptor beta chains drawn from one sample of a study of cytomegalovirus exposure and HLA in healthy donors. This table comes from immunoSEQ multiplex PCR, and its TCRdb copy is limited to in-frame clones, with some not included. The data hold 160,000 or so clones, with roughly four fifths observed a single time. The sequencing sample was made of PBMCs. These receptors were collected from a man between 35 and 55 years old in good health and CMV-seronegative. CDR3s include the opening cysteine and the closing phenylalanine or tryptophan. The order of the fields is V gene, J gene, CDR3 protein.

v_gene: TRBV6-1
j_gene: TRBJ2-7
CDR3aa: CASSESGTLWYF

v_gene: TRBV6-5
j_gene: TRBJ1-2
CDR3aa: CASSYSLGTDYGYTF

v_gene: TRBV5-1
j_gene: TRBJ2-1
CDR3aa: CASSPKTSPGKQFF

v_gene: TRBV9
j_gene: TRBJ1-1
CDR3aa: CASSPWTVNTEAFF

v_gene: TRBV5-1
j_gene: TRBJ1-2
CDR3aa: CASNPDRGNYGYTF

v_gene: TRBV5-1
j_gene: TRBJ2-4
CDR3aa: CASSWDRENIQYF

v_gene: TRBV7-3
j_gene: TRBJ2-5
CDR3aa: CASSLSGWGETQYF

v_gene: TRBV27
j_gene: TRBJ1-1
CDR3aa: CASSSYRSEEAFF

v_gene: TRBV7-3
j_gene: TRBJ2-3
CDR3aa: CASPRGSGLRDTQYF

v_gene: TRBV19
j_gene: TRBJ2-2
CDR3aa: CASSIDSEHLTSTGELFF